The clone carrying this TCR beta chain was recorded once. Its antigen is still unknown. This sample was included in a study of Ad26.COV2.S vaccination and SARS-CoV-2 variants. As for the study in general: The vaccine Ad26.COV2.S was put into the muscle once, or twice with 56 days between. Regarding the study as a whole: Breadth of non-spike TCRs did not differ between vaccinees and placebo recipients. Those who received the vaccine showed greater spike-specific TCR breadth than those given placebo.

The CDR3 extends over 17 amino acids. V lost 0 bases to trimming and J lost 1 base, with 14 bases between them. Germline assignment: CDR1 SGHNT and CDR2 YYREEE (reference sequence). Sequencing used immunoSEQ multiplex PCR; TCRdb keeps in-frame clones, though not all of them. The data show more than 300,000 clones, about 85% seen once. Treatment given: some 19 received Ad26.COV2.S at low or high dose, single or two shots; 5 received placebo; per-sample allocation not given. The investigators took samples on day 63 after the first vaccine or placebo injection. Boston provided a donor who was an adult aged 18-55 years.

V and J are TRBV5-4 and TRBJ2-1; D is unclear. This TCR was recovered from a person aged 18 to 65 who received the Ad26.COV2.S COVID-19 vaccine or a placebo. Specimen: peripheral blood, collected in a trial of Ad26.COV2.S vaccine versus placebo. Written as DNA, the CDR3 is TGTGCCAGCAGCTTGGAGAGAGGTGACCTTTCCTACAATGAGCAGTTCTTC. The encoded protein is CASSLERGDLSYNEQFF.